This TCR beta chain is drawn from a study of blood T cell repertoires in COVID-19 (dated by TCRdb to 2018 to 2020). Some background on the complete study: The collaborator samples originated in the United States, Italy and Spain and spanned the acute and convalescent phases of COVID-19. A de-identified subject ID, COVID-19 status, age in years and sex were almost always included in the sample metadata. Where HLA class I and class II types were available, the types were taken from metadata supplied by the sample provider, not from assay-based typing. The material from the prospective study consisted of cDNA or gDNA derived from T cells, B-cell-depleted T cells, or PBMCs. The samples were drawn from two sources: the first 160 participants of the ongoing ImmuneRACE study, and over 1,000 subjects contributed by 6 global collaborators. A freely available public database, intended as a resource for researchers studying the immune response to SARS-CoV-2, is where the repertoires were released. The dataset comprised deeply sampled blood TCRbeta repertoires from subjects exposed to, actively infected with, or recovered from COVID-19.

The CDR3 spans 16 residues, from the cysteine through the phenylalanine. Only CDR3 DNA is held: 48 bases, read in frame from base 1. V is pruned by 0 bases and J by 3 bases, leaving 5 bases of the junction without a gene match. CDR1 SGHAT and CDR2 FQNNGV were looked up in the germline V gene. Note on this clone: No antigen is known for it. Base-call qualities are not available, and no considerably larger clone is one nucleotide away.

Samples from volunteer blood donors who had recovered from COVID-19 were contributed by a second Seattle source. Whole blood was collected in K2EDTA tubes by collaborating institutions according to the institutions' own protocols. For TCRbeta analysis, collaborators shipped samples in one of three forms: frozen whole blood, isolated PBMCs, or DNA extracted from either of those sample types. The paper's findings and limits, for the study overall: The amount of clinical and demographic metadata varied by source and participant and was provided uncurated.

TCRbeta CDR3 regions were amplified from genomic DNA by means of the immunoSEQ Assay, a bias-controlled multiplex PCR. Turning to the authors' computational methods: Nucleated cell counts per sample were estimated from amplification of reference gene primers within the assay. To quantify the absolute abundance of each unique TCRbeta CDR3 rearrangement, sequence reads were collapsed and filtered. For each sample, productive Simpson clonality was calculated by taking the square root of Simpson's diversity index across productive rearrangements. Imported from immuneACCESS, the table was reduced by TCRdb to in-frame sequences with V and J called. These copies leave out some clones; in studies compared against another copy, an unresolved V gene accounts for under half, and the cause of the remainder is not known. Clone size and the V and J calls come from that table; the DNA yielded D and trimming. A total of over 110,000 clones appear in this sample, 80% of them only once. Roughly 3.6% of the sample comes from the top ten.

The TCR comes from a man aged 70-80 years who had recovered from COVID-19. The source material was peripheral blood. In this chain, TRBV11-2 is recombined with TRBJ2-7, with 10 central nucleotides matching TRBD2. The DNA sequence is TGTGCCAGCAGCTTAGATCTGTCTAGCGGGAGCTACGAGCAGTACTTC. Its coded protein is CASSLDLSSGSYEQYF.